The rows below give T cell receptor beta chains drawn from one sample of a study of blood T cells in healthy people across ages. From the 5' RACE reads, TCRdb called clonotypes with MiXCR, one entry per CDR3 protein. In the table there are hundreds of thousands of distinct CDR3 sequences, 20% to 25% of which are singletons. These data also formed part of another study, on T cells of mothers and their children.

The sample consisted of blood. Source of these receptors: a boy aged 5-17 years in good health. Both conserved end residues are part of each CDR3. The D gene is left open where the match is weak. Rows give clone size only sometimes, using once, few, many, or a class for an expanded clone.

>TRBD1|TRBJ2-6|NA|TRBV5-5
CASSLRVAGGSFSGANVLTF
TGTGCCAGCAGCTTGCGGGTAGCAGGGGGTTCCTTCTCTGGGGCCAACGTCCTGACTTTC
>NA|TRBJ1-3|NA|TRBV3-1
CASSQVQDSRNTIYF
TGTGCCAGCAGCCAAGTACAAGACAGCCGAAACACCATATATTTT
>NA|TRBJ2-5|NA|TRBV20-1
CSANYFQETQYF
TGCAGTGCTAACTACTTCCAAGAGACCCAGTACTTC
>TRBD1|TRBJ2-7|NA|TRBV11-2
CASSSWGTGVSYEQYF
TGTGCCAGCAGCTCATGGGGGACAGGGGTTTCCTACGAGCAGTACTTC
>NA|TRBJ2-6|NA|TRBV15
CATNREYPSGANVLTF
TGTGCCACCAACAGAGAGTACCCCTCTGGGGCCAACGTCCTGACTTTC
>NA|TRBJ2-1|few|TRBV6-2/TRBV6-3
CASSYASYNEQFF
TGTGCCAGCAGTTATGCATCCTACAATGAGCAGTTCTTC
>TRBD2|TRBJ2-3|few|TRBV6-2/TRBV6-3
CASSYNMRTSGRRDTQYF
TGTGCCAGCAGTTACAATATGAGGACTAGCGGGAGAAGGGATACGCAGTATTTT
>NA|TRBJ1-2|NA|TRBV7-2
CASSLGNGAGGYTF
TGTGCCAGCAGCTTAGGAAATGGGGCGGGCGGCTACACCTTC
>TRBD2|TRBJ2-3|few|TRBV29-1
CSPPDGEGLYFGDTQYF
TGCAGCCCCCCGGATGGGGAGGGCCTGTATTTTGGAGATACGCAGTATTTT
>NA|TRBJ1-1|once|TRBV7-2
CASSFAGKGAAFF
TGTGCCAGCAGCTTTGCGGGTAAGGGCGCAGCTTTCTTT
>TRBD1|TRBJ2-1|NA|TRBV20-1
CSARGTGGSRVNEQFF
TGCAGTGCTAGAGGGACAGGGGGCTCAAGGGTCAATGAGCAGTTCTTC
>NA|TRBJ1-1|few|TRBV9
CASSARHTSTEAFF
TGTGCCAGCAGCGCCAGGCACACGAGCACTGAAGCTTTCTTT
>NA|TRBJ2-5|few|TRBV25-1
CASSEMGLQTQYF
TGTGCCAGCAGTGAGATGGGGTTGCAGACCCAGTACTTC
>TRBD1|TRBJ1-1|once|TRBV29-1
CSVGTGVLEAFF
TGCAGCGTTGGGACAGGGGTATTGGAGGCTTTCTTT
>NA|TRBJ1-5|NA|TRBV6-1
CASQRTENQPQHF
TGTGCCAGCCAACGGACAGAAAATCAGCCCCAGCATTTT
>NA|TRBJ1-6|few|TRBV28
CASSGWTTGNSPLHF
TGTGCCAGCAGTGGATGGACGACCGGGAATTCACCCCTCCACTTT
>NA|TRBJ2-5|few|TRBV9
CASSQGGAVQETQYF
TGTGCCAGCAGCCAAGGCGGGGCAGTCCAAGAGACCCAGTACTTC
>TRBD1|TRBJ1-2|NA|TRBV4-3
CASSQEEGASGYTF
TGCGCCAGCAGCCAAGAAGAGGGGGCCTCTGGCTACACCTTC
>TRBD1|TRBJ2-3|NA|TRBV29-1
CSVEDFTGASTDTQYF
TGCAGCGTTGAAGATTTTACAGGGGCGAGCACAGATACGCAGTATTTT
>NA|TRBJ2-5|few|TRBV12-5
CASTFGPGPPIGQETQYF
TGTGCTAGTACCTTTGGGCCGGGACCCCCGATAGGACAAGAGACCCAGTACTTC
>TRBD1|TRBJ2-3|few|TRBV10-3
CAIGTGGITDTQYF
TGTGCCATCGGGACAGGGGGCATCACAGATACGCAGTATTTT
>NA|TRBJ2-5|NA|TRBV9
CASSVDLTQETQYF
TGTGCCAGCAGCGTAGACTTGACCCAAGAGACCCAGTACTTC
>TRBD2|TRBJ2-2|NA|TRBV11-2
CASSFPRGSGELFF
TGTGCCAGCAGCTTCCCGCGGGGGTCCGGGGAGCTGTTTTTT
>NA|TRBJ2-1|NA|TRBV19
CASSSSPTWKPYNEQFF
TGTGCCAGTAGTAGTTCCCCGACGTGGAAACCCTACAATGAGCAGTTCTTC
>NA|TRBJ1-1|few|TRBV28
CASSFPGQLSEAFF
TGTGCCAGCAGTTTCCCGGGACAACTTTCCGAAGCTTTCTTT
>TRBD1|TRBJ2-7|NA|TRBV4-2
CASRDRGRYEQYF
TGTGCCAGCAGGGACAGGGGGCGATACGAGCAGTACTTC
>TRBD2|TRBJ2-7|few|TRBV5-6
CASSFGSGSYEQYF
TGTGCCAGCAGCTTTGGCAGCGGGAGCTACGAGCAGTACTTC
>NA|TRBJ2-4|few|TRBV6-2/TRBV6-3
CASSGPGLLAKNIQYF
TGTGCCAGCAGCGGACCCGGTCTCCTAGCCAAAAACATTCAGTACTTC
>NA|TRBJ2-5|few|TRBV27
CASSPSGPIRGQETQYF
TGTGCCAGCAGCCCATCCGGGCCGATTAGGGGCCAAGAGACCCAGTACTTC
>TRBD1|TRBJ2-3|NA|TRBV2
CVSRRDRSTDTQYF
TGTGTCAGCAGGAGGGACAGGAGCACAGATACGCAGTATTTT
>TRBD2|TRBJ2-5|NA|TRBV5-1
CASSGTLADQETQYF
TGCGCCAGCAGCGGCACCCTAGCGGACCAAGAGACCCAGTACTTC
>TRBD2|TRBJ2-1|NA|TRBV7-2
CASSLAGSSGVYNEQFF
TGTGCCAGCAGCTTAGCGGGATCTAGCGGAGTATACAATGAGCAGTTCTTC
>NA|TRBJ2-5|few|TRBV4-3
CASSQDNRLETQYF
TGCGCCAGCAGCCAAGATAACAGGCTAGAGACCCAGTACTTC
>NA|TRBJ2-5|NA|TRBV20-1
CSALDLRETQYF
TGCAGTGCCCTTGACTTGAGGGAGACCCAGTACTTC
>NA|TRBJ2-6|few|TRBV7-2
CASSSEQGSGANVLTF
TGTGCCAGCAGCTCCGAACAGGGCTCTGGGGCCAACGTCCTGACTTTC
>NA|TRBJ2-3|NA|TRBV29-1
CSVEAPARDTQYF
TGCAGCGTTGAAGCTCCAGCTCGGGATACGCAGTATTTT
>NA|TRBJ1-2|NA|TRBV28
CASSNPWTQNYGYTF
TGTGCCAGCAGCAACCCCTGGACGCAAAACTATGGCTACACCTTC
>TRBD1|TRBJ2-5|NA|TRBV7-9
CASSQIDREETQYF
TGTGCCAGCAGCCAAATTGACAGGGAAGAGACCCAGTACTTC
>TRBD1|TRBJ1-4|NA|TRBV7-2
CASSLRLGGPGEKLFF
TGTGCCAGCAGCCTTAGGTTAGGGGGCCCGGGTGAAAAACTGTTTTTT
>NA|TRBJ1-1|NA|TRBV2
CAISRQETMNTEAFF
TGTGCCATCTCCCGACAGGAGACCATGAACACTGAAGCTTTCTTT
>NA|TRBJ2-1|few|TRBV11-3
CASSLGFGVRSNEQFF
TGTGCCAGCAGCTTAGGTTTCGGGGTTCGAAGCAATGAGCAGTTCTTC
>NA|TRBJ2-7|few|TRBV5-1
CASSLEPATYEQYF
TGCGCCAGCAGCTTGGAGCCCGCGACCTACGAGCAGTACTTC
>NA|TRBJ1-2|NA|TRBV27
CASSLWGTNYGYTF
TGTGCCAGCAGTTTGTGGGGGACTAACTATGGTTACACCTTC
>NA|TRBJ1-2|few|TRBV20-1
CSARSTEGQGGSGYTF
TGCAGTGCTAGATCCACCGAGGGGCAGGGAGGTAGCGGCTACACCTTC
>TRBD1|TRBJ2-1|once|TRBV29-1
CSVPGTDYNEQFF
TGCAGCGTCCCCGGGACAGATTACAATGAGCAGTTCTTC
>TRBD2|TRBJ2-3|NA|TRBV27
CAGSLGLAGGVPTDTQYF
TGTGCCGGCAGTTTGGGACTAGCGGGAGGGGTGCCTACAGATACGCAGTATTTT
>TRBD2|TRBJ2-3|few|TRBV7-2
CASSPRGGLTDTQYF
TGTGCCAGCAGCCCCCGGGGGGGCCTCACAGATACGCAGTATTTT
>NA|TRBJ2-1|NA|TRBV20-1
CSARDQEIPYNEQFF
TGCAGTGCTAGAGATCAGGAAATCCCCTACAATGAGCAGTTCTTC
>NA|TRBJ2-2|NA|TRBV29-1
CSVGGSGPGELFF
TGCAGCGTTGGAGGCTCGGGCCCCGGGGAGCTGTTTTTT
>NA|TRBJ2-1|NA|TRBV9
CASSVDGGLYNEQFF
TGTGCCAGCAGCGTAGACGGGGGGCTTTACAATGAGCAGTTCTTC
>NA|TRBJ2-5|few|TRBV2
CASSEFYSPGGETQYF
TGTGCCAGCAGTGAATTTTACTCACCAGGAGGAGAGACCCAGTACTTC
>TRBD1|TRBJ2-1|NA|TRBV4-3
CASSQAVEGTGGGYEQFF
TGCGCCAGCAGCCAGGCCGTTGAGGGGACAGGGGGAGGCTATGAGCAGTTCTTC
>NA|TRBJ2-3|NA|TRBV29-1
CSVDPSADTQYF
TGCAGCGTTGATCCTAGTGCAGATACGCAGTATTTT
>TRBD2|TRBJ2-7|NA|TRBV7-3
CASSLTSGVLYEQYF
TGTGCCAGCAGCTTAACTAGCGGGGTACTCTACGAGCAGTACTTC
>TRBD2|TRBJ2-3|NA|TRBV2
CASSGPLAGHLTDTQYF
TGTGCCAGCAGTGGTCCTTTAGCGGGGCACCTCACAGATACGCAGTATTTT
>TRBD2|TRBJ2-3|NA|TRBV28
CASSYSGRLVTDTQYF
TGTGCCAGCAGCTATAGCGGGAGGCTTGTCACAGATACGCAGTATTTT
>TRBD2|TRBJ2-3|few|TRBV20-1
CSASGSGGDTQYF
TGCAGTGCTAGTGGTAGCGGGGGGGATACGCAGTATTTT
>TRBD1|TRBJ1-1|few|TRBV7-2
CASSSRGLSAEAFF
TGTGCCAGCAGCTCCAGGGGGCTAAGCGCTGAAGCTTTCTTT
>NA|TRBJ2-7|NA|TRBV29-1
CSVGVEPYEQYF
TGCAGCGTTGGAGTGGAACCCTACGAGCAGTACTTC
>NA|TRBJ2-2|NA|TRBV7-9
CASSLPTGSPGELFF
TGTGCCAGCAGCCTACCCACCGGGAGTCCCGGGGAGCTGTTTTTT